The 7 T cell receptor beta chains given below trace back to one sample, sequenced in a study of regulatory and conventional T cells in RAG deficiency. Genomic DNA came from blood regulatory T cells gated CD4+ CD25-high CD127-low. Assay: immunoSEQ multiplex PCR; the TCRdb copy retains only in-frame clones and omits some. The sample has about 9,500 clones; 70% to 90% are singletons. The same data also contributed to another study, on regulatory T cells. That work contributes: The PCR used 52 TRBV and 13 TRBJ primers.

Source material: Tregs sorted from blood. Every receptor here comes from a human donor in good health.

The CDR3 DNA follows: TGCAGCGTGGGGACAGGGGGAGTTGTAGCTTTCTTT. This translates into CSVGTGGVVAFF. This chain connects TRBV29-1 to TRBJ1-1; TRBD1 aligns across 11 bases. Germline V gene data show CDR1 as SQVTM and CDR2 as ANQGSEA. This CDR3 is built from 12 residues. V was clipped by 6 bases and J by 10 bases; unmatched bases: 7.

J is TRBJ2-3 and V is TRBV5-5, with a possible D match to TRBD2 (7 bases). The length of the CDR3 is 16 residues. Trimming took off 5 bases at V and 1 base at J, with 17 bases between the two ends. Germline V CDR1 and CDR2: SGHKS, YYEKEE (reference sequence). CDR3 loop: CASSLAGGPRTDTQYF. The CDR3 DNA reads TGTGCCAGCAGTCTGGCCGGGGGGCCCCGCACAGATACGCAGTATTTT.

This CDR3 is CASSLLANYGYTF. In nucleotides, the CDR3 is TGTGCCAGCAGCCTACTTGCTAACTATGGCTACACCTTC. V gene TRBV9 combines with J gene TRBJ1-2; D not certain. Looked up from germline, CDR1 is SGDLS and CDR2 is YYNGEE. V was pared by 4 bases and J by 0 bases, with 7 bases between. This CDR3 has 13 amino acids.

The CDR3 DNA is TGTGCCAGCAGTGATTACAGGGACAGCCAAGCTTTCTTT. Translating it yields CASSDYRDSQAFF. The V call is TRBV2, the J call TRBJ1-1; 7 bases are a match to TRBD1. Per the germline V gene, CDR1 is SNHLY and CDR2 is FYNNEI. CDR3 length: 13 amino acids. The V segment lost 3 bases and the J segment 9 bases; nucleotides outside the gene matches: 7.

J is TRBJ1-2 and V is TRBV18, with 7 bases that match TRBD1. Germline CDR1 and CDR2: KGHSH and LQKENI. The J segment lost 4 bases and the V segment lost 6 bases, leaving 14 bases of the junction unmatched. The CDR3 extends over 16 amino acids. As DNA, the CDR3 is TGTGCCAGCTCCCGCCGGGACAGAGGCGAAAGCTATGGCTACACCTTC. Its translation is CASSRRDRGESYGYTF.

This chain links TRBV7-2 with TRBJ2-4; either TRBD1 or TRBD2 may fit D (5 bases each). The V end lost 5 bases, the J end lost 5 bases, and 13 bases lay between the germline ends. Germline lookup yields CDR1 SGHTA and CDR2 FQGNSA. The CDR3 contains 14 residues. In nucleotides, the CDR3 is TGTGCCAGCAGCCGAGGGGCTGCTCAAAACATTCAGTACTTC. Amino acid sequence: CASSRGAAQNIQYF.

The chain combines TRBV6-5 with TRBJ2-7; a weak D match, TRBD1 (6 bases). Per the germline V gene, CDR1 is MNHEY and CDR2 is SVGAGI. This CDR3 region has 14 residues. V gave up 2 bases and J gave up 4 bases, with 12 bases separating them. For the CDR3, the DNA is TGTGCCAGCAGTTACGGGGGCAGGGCGTACGAGCAGTACTTC. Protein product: CASSYGGRAYEQYF.